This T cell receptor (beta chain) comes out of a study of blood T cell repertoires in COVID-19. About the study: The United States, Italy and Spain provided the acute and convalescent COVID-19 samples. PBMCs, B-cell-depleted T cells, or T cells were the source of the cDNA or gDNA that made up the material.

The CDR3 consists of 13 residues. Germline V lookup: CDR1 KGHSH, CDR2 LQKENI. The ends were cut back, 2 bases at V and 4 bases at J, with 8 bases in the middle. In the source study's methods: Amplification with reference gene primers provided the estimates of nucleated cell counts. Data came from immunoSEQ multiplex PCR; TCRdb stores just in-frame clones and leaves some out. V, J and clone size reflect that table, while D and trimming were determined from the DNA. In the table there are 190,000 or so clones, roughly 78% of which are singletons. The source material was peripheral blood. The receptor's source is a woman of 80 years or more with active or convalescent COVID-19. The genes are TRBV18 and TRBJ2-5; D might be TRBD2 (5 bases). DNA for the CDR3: TGTGCCAGCTCACCAGCGGGTGGAGAGACCCAGTACTTC. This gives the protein CASSPAGGETQYF.